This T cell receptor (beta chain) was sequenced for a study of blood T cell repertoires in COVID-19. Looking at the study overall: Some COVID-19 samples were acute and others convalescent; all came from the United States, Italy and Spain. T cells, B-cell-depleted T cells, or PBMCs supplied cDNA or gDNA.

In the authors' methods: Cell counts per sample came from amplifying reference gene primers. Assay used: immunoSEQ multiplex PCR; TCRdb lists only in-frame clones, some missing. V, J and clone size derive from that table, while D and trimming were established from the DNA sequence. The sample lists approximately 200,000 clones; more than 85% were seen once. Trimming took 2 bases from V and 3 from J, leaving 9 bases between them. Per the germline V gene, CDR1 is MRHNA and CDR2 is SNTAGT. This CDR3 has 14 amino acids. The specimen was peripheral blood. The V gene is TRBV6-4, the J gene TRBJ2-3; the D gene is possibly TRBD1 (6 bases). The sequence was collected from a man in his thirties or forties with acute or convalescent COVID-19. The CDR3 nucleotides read TGTGCCAGCAGTGACAGGGGGTGGACAGATACGCAGTATTTT. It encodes CASSDRGWTDTQYF.